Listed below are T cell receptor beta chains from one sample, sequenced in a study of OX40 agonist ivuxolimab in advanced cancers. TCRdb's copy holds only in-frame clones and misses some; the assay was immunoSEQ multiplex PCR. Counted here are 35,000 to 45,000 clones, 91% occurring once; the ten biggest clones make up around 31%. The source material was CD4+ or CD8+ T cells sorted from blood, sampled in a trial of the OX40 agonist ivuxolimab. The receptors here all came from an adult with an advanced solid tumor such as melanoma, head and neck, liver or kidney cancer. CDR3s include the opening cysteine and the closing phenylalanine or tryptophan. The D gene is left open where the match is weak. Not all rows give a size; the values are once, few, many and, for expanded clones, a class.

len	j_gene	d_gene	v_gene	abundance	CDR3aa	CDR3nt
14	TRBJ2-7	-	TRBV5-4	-	CASSWGVAAGVQYF	TGTGCCAGCAGCTGGGGGGTAGCAGCAGGAGTGCAGTACTTC
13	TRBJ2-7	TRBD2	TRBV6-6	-	CASSYGRAAEQYF	TGTGCCAGCAGTTACGGGAGGGCGGCCGAGCAGTACTTC
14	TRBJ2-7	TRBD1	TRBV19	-	CARRQTGMKDEQYF	TGTGCCAGACGTCAGACAGGGATGAAGGACGAGCAGTACTTC
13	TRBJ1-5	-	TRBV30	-	CAWSPAGNQPQHF	TGTGCCTGGAGTCCGGCAGGCAATCAGCCCCAGCATTTT
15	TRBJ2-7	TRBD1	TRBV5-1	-	CASSLATGGSYEQYF	TGCGCCAGCAGCTTGGCGACAGGGGGCTCCTACGAGCAGTACTTC
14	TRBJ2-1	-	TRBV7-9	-	CASPKGGPPDEQFF	TGTGCCAGCCCGAAGGGTGGGCCGCCAGATGAGCAGTTCTTC
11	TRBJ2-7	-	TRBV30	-	CAWNEGYEQYF	TGTGCCTGGAACGAAGGCTACGAGCAGTACTTC
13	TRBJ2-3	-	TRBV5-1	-	CASSLHNTDTQYF	TGCGCCAGCAGCTTGCACAACACAGATACGCAGTATTTT
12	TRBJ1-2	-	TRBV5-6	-	CASSLGTYGYTF	TGTGCCAGCAGCTTGGGGACTTATGGCTACACCTTC
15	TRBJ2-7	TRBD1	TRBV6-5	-	CASSYPGTGVDEQYF	TGTGCCAGCAGTTACCCCGGGACAGGGGTCGACGAGCAGTACTTC
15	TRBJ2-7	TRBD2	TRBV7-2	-	CASSSAGGLSYEQYF	TGTGCCAGCAGTTCCGCGGGAGGCCTTTCCTACGAGCAGTACTTC
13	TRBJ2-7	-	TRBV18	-	CASSLGDGNEQYF	TGTGCCAGCTCTCTGGGAGACGGGAACGAGCAGTACTTC
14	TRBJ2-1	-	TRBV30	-	CAWSVSILYNEQFF	TGTGCCTGGAGTGTTAGTATCCTGTACAATGAGCAGTTCTTC
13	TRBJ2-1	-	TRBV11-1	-	CASSLGGRNEQFF	TGTGCCAGCAGCTTAGGGGGGCGGAATGAGCAGTTCTTC
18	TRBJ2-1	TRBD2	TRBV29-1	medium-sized	CSVLGLAGGQSSYNEQFF	TGCAGCGTGCTAGGACTAGCGGGAGGCCAGAGCTCCTACAATGAGCAGTTCTTC
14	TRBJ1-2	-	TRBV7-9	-	CASSPDGANYGYTF	TGTGCCAGCAGCCCCGACGGGGCTAACTATGGCTACACCTTC
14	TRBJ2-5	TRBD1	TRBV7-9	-	CASSDRQGTETQYF	TGTGCCAGCAGCGATCGACAGGGTACGGAGACCCAGTACTTC
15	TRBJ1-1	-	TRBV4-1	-	CASSQAGALATEAFF	TGCGCCAGCAGCCAGGCAGGGGCGTTGGCCACTGAAGCTTTCTTT